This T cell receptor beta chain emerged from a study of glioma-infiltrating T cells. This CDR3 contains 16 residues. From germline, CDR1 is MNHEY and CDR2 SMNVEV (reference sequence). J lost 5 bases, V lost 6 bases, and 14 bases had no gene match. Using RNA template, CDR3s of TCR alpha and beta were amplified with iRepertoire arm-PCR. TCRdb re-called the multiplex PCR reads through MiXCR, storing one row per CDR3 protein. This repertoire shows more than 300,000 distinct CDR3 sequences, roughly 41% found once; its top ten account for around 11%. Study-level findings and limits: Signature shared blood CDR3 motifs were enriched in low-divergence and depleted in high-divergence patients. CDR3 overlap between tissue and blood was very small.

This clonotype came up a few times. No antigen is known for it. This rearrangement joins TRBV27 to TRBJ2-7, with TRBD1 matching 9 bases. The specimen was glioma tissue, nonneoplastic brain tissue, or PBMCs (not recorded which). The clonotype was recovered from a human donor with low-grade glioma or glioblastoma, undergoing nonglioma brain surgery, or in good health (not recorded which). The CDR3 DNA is TGTGCCAGCAGGCCCATCTGGGGGACAGGGATTAACGAGCAGTACTTC. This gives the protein CASRPIWGTGINEQYF.